A selection of T cell receptor beta chains follows, all from one sample in a study of vaccination and CD4 T cells after COVID-19. These receptors' antigens are unknown. TCRdb re-called the PCR reads through MiXCR, storing one row per CDR3 protein. The sample has 6,900 or so distinct CDR3 sequences; around 48% are singletons. The sample comprised CD4+ T cells from blood, cultured in vitro. The receptors stem from a human donor in good health. Each CDR3 is given with its conserved first and last residue. D genes are given only for firm matches. Not every row has a clone size; where given, it reads once, few, many or a size class.

D,J,size,V,CDR3,DNA
NA,TRBJ2-5,NA,TRBV9,CASSVATGGGWTQYF,TGTGCCAGCAGCGTAGCTACTGGTGGGGGATGGACCCAGTACTTC
NA,TRBJ2-5,NA,TRBV7-2,CASRFGPQGSETQYF,TGTGCCAGCAGATTCGGACCTCAAGGGAGCGAGACCCAGTACTTC
NA,TRBJ1-6,NA,TRBV10-3,CAISEEAVLSPLHF,TGTGCCATCAGTGAGGAGGCCGTATTGTCACCCCTCCACTTT
NA,TRBJ1-3,NA,TRBV11-3,CASSRGGLSGNTIYF,TGTGCCAGCAGCCGGGGTGGACTGTCTGGAAACACCATATATTTT
TRBD2,TRBJ2-3,few,TRBV7-2,CASSRTSPTDTQYF,TGTGCCAGCAGTAGGACTAGTCCCACAGATACGCAGTATTTT
NA,TRBJ2-3,few,TRBV21-1,CASIAGAGTDTQYF,TGTGCCAGCATCGCAGGGGCGGGCACAGATACGCAGTATTTT
NA,TRBJ2-1,NA,TRBV7-2,CASSLRWRYEQFF,TGTGCCAGCAGCTTAAGGTGGAGGTATGAGCAGTTCTTC
NA,TRBJ2-4,few,TRBV6-1,CASSATGPRDIQYF,TGTGCCAGCAGTGCAACGGGCCCTCGGGACATTCAGTACTTC
TRBD1,TRBJ2-2,once,TRBV6-1,CASNNRDRGTGELFF,TGTGCCAGCAACAATCGGGACAGGGGAACCGGGGAGCTGTTTTTT
NA,TRBJ1-2,NA,TRBV10-3,CAISEKAGDYGYTF,TGTGCCATCAGTGAGAAAGCGGGCGACTATGGCTACACCTTC
TRBD1,TRBJ1-2,NA,TRBV19,CASSIDVDRGSGYTF,TGTGCCAGTAGTATAGATGTCGACAGGGGCAGTGGCTACACCTTC
TRBD2,TRBJ2-7,NA,TRBV7-9,CASSLAGGSPEQYF,TGTGCCAGCAGCTTAGCAGGCGGGAGCCCCGAGCAGTACTTC
TRBD1,TRBJ1-5,NA,TRBV19,CASSIGTWDRVVNQPQHF,TGTGCCAGTAGTATTGGGACCTGGGACAGGGTCGTCAATCAGCCCCAGCATTTT
NA,TRBJ1-2,NA,TRBV27,CASRARGGANYGYTF,TGTGCCAGCAGAGCCAGGGGAGGGGCGAACTATGGCTACACCTTC
NA,TRBJ2-3,NA,TRBV7-9,CASSFTDTQYF,TGTGCCAGCAGCTTCACAGATACGCAGTATTTT
NA,TRBJ1-4,NA,TRBV30,CAWSVTGGATNEKLFF,TGTGCCTGGAGTGTAACCGGGGGGGCAACTAATGAAAAACTGTTTTTT
TRBD1,TRBJ1-6,few,TRBV19,CASSTGTGGNSPLHF,TGTGCCAGTAGTACCGGAACAGGGGGAAATTCACCCCTCCACTTT
TRBD2,TRBJ2-5,few,TRBV15,CATSRDLAGGQGTQYF,TGTGCCACCAGCAGAGATTTAGCGGGGGGGCAGGGGACCCAGTACTTC
TRBD1,TRBJ1-6,NA,TRBV5-6,CASSLAPGQGANSPLHF,TGTGCCAGCAGCTTGGCCCCGGGACAGGGGGCTAATTCACCCCTCCACTTT
TRBD1,TRBJ1-4,NA,TRBV20-1,CSARGTAEKLFF,TGCAGTGCTAGGGGGACAGCTGAAAAACTGTTTTTT
NA,TRBJ2-7,NA,TRBV15,CATSRETGTPYEQYF,TGTGCCACCAGCAGAGAGACAGGGACTCCCTACGAGCAGTACTTC
NA,TRBJ1-6,NA,TRBV6-1,CASSLTGEEGSPLHF,TGTGCCAGCAGTCTGACAGGTGAAGAAGGTTCACCCCTCCACTTT
NA,TRBJ1-1,NA,TRBV6-1,CASSEGRGRVEAFF,TGTGCCAGCAGCGAGGGGAGGGGACGGGTTGAAGCTTTCTTT
NA,TRBJ2-3,NA,TRBV5-1,CASSFRGVSTDTQYF,TGCGCCAGCAGCTTCCGCGGGGTGAGCACAGATACGCAGTATTTT
NA,TRBJ1-1,few,TRBV20-1,CSAVQDTEAFF,TGCAGTGCTGTTCAGGACACTGAAGCTTTCTTT
TRBD1,TRBJ1-6,NA,TRBV2,CASRRDRAYNSPLHF,TGTGCCAGCAGACGGGACAGGGCCTATAATTCACCCCTCCACTTT
TRBD1,TRBJ2-3,NA,TRBV14,CASSQDRQGAQYF,TGTGCCAGCAGCCAAGACCGACAGGGAGCGCAGTATTTT
NA,TRBJ1-2,few,TRBV5-5,CASRDLSINYGYTF,TGTGCCAGCCGAGACCTCTCTATTAACTATGGCTACACCTTC
TRBD1,TRBJ1-5,NA,TRBV6-1,CASSRDRGGTSWPQHF,TGTGCCAGCAGTCGAGACAGGGGAGGGACCTCTTGGCCCCAGCATTTT
TRBD1,TRBJ1-2,once,TRBV6-5,CASSLFISGDRYYYGYTF,TGTGCCAGCAGTTTATTTATTTCGGGGGACAGGTATTACTATGGCTACACCTTC
TRBD2,TRBJ2-3,few,TRBV6-1,CASNSRELSTDTQYF,TGTGCCAGCAACTCGCGGGAGCTCAGCACAGATACGCAGTATTTT